One sample yielded the 18 T cell receptor beta chains listed below, sequenced in a study of control samples from healthy donors and cancer patients. Sequenced by immunoSEQ multiplex PCR; TCRdb stores in-frame clones only, minus some. This table has about 100,000 clones, about 90% appearing once. Sequenced: blood. The receptors here all came from a woman in her 50s in good health.

CDR3 loop: CAWSWGGGSNQPQHF. The DNA for the CDR3 is TGTGCCTGGAGTTGGGGGGGTGGAAGCAATCAGCCCCAGCATTTT. This sequence joins TRBV30 and TRBJ1-5; possible D gene TRBD1, 5 bases. This CDR3 is 15 amino acids long. Germline loops: CDR1 GTSNPN, CDR2 SVGIG (reference sequence). V dropped 2 bases and J dropped 1 base, with 12 bases sitting between them.

V is TRBV6-5 and J is TRBJ1-1; 7 bases agree with TRBD1. V lost 6 bases to trimming and J lost 1 base; unmatched junction nucleotides: 8. CDR3 size: 15 residues. The germline gives CDR1 MNHEY, CDR2 SVGAGI. The CDR3 loop reads CASRLQGRANTEAFF. As DNA, the CDR3 is TGTGCCAGCAGACTACAGGGGAGGGCGAACACTGAAGCTTTCTTT.

V and J are TRBV9 and TRBJ2-3, with 8 bases matching TRBD2. Germline V gene lookup returns CDR1 SGDLS and CDR2 YYNGEE. The CDR3 totals 13 residues. The ends lost 3 bases at V and 9 bases at J; junction bases unmatched: 6. CDR3 nucleotide sequence: TGTGCCAGCAGCGCGACTAGCGAGGTAACGCAGTATTTT. Translation gives CASSATSEVTQYF.

V usage is TRBV6-1 and J usage is TRBJ2-1; D unresolved. The CDR3 has 12 residues. V shed 1 base and J shed 8 bases, with 6 bases lying between them. Germline CDR1 MNHNS, CDR2 SASEGT. The CDR3 region is CASSEEWYEQFF. CDR3 in DNA: TGTGCCAGCAGTGAAGAATGGTATGAGCAGTTCTTC.

The V call is TRBV27, the J call TRBJ2-4; D is unresolved. The CDR3 covers 12 residues. The germline V gene encodes CDR1 MNHEY and CDR2 SMNVEV (reference sequence). With 11 bases removed from V and 4 bases from J, the gap between germline ends came to 12 bases. The CDR3 loop reads CACIGNKNIQYF. The CDR3 DNA is TGTGCCTGCATAGGGAATAAAAACATTCAGTACTTC.

The V and J genes are TRBV19 and TRBJ1-4; a possible D gene is TRBD1 (6 bases). CDR3 length: 19 residues. V was pared by 3 bases and J by 0 bases, with 20 bases between. Germline V lookup: CDR1 LNHDA, CDR2 SQIVND (reference sequence). The CDR3 reads CASSIRQATLQATNEKLFF. The CDR3, as DNA: TGTGCCAGTAGTATCCGACAGGCCACTCTCCAAGCAACTAATGAAAAACTGTTTTTT.

The chain carries TRBV9 and TRBJ2-1; tentatively, D is TRBD2 (5 bases). Germline CDR1 is SGDLS and CDR2 is YYNGEE. The V end was cut by 0 bases, the J end by 7 bases, with 17 bases between. This CDR3 region has 16 residues. Here the CDR3 reads CASSVAVGAVRNEQFF. The CDR3, as DNA: TGTGCCAGCAGCGTAGCTGTGGGAGCAGTTCGTAATGAGCAGTTCTTC.

The chain combines TRBV5-4 with TRBJ2-7; 9 bases are shared with TRBD1. The V gene's germline CDR1 is SGHNT and CDR2 YYREEE (reference sequence). With 7 bases clipped from V and 2 bases from J, the junction kept 7 bases outside the gene matches. This CDR3 has 14 residues. CDR3 in amino acids: CASGSDRGTYEQYF. Written as DNA, the CDR3 is TGTGCCAGCGGATCCGACAGGGGGACCTACGAGCAGTACTTC.

The rearrangement uses TRBV5-1 and TRBJ2-3, with TRBD1 as a possible D gene (5 bases). The CDR3 loop spans 16 amino acids. Germline CDR1 reads SGHRS; CDR2 reads YFSETQ. Trimming stripped 1 base from V and 1 base from J, with 13 bases between. CDR3 loop: CASSLQGPRGTDTQYF. CDR3 DNA sequence: TGCGCCAGCAGCTTGCAGGGTCCTAGGGGCACAGATACGCAGTATTTT.

The gene calls are TRBV10-3 and TRBJ2-7; 9 bases map to TRBD1. J was trimmed by 0 bases and V by 2 bases; bases with no gene match: 14. The CDR3 is 19 amino acids. In germline, CDR1 is ENHRY, CDR2 SYGVKD. CDR3 sequence: CAISETGTGQNLLSYEQYF. DNA for the CDR3: TGTGCCATCAGTGAGACCGGGACAGGGCAAAACCTGCTCTCCTACGAGCAGTACTTC.

The gene calls are TRBV7-9 and TRBJ1-1; 9 positions match TRBD1. Germline trimming cut 6 bases from V and 5 bases from J; bases unmatched to any gene: 7. Germline V gene data show CDR1 as SEHNR and CDR2 as FQNEAQ (reference sequence). The CDR3 totals 14 residues. CDR3 region: CASRGQGSGTEAFF. Here the CDR3 DNA reads TGTGCCAGCAGGGGACAGGGATCGGGAACTGAAGCTTTCTTT.

The rearrangement uses TRBV7-9 and TRBJ2-2; D tentatively fits TRBD1 or TRBD2 (5 bases each). Germline CDR1 reads SEHNR; CDR2 reads FQNEAQ (reference sequence). Trimming cost V 3 bases and J 7 bases, with 9 bases left between them. The CDR3 runs to 13 residues. The CDR3 bases are TGTGCCAGCAGCTTGGGGGTCCTCGGGGAGCTGTTTTTT. As protein: CASSLGVLGELFF.

This sequence joins TRBV5-5 and TRBJ1-3; D is uncertain. Germline CDR1 and CDR2: SGHKS and YYEKEE (reference sequence). Trimming shortened V by 0 bases and J by 0 bases, and 7 bases separated the two germline ends. There are 15 residues in the CDR3. The DNA for the CDR3 is TGTGCCAGCAGCTTGGGCAGCTACTCTGGAAACACCATATATTTT. Translating it yields CASSLGSYSGNTIYF.

The chain recombines TRBV12-3 or TRBV12-4 with TRBJ1-5; D unresolved. V dropped 1 base and J dropped 0 bases, with 1 base sitting between them. This CDR3 region has 13 residues. This chain's CDR3 is CASSLDSNQPQHF. The CDR3 nucleotides are TGTGCCAGCAGTTTAGATAGCAATCAGCCCCAGCATTTT.

This chain links TRBV2 with TRBJ2-5; 12 bases line up with TRBD2. This CDR3 is 15 amino acids long. V lost 7 bases, J lost 5 bases, and 8 bases stayed unmatched. Germline CDR1 SNHLY, CDR2 FYNNEI. The CDR3 here is CASNRLAGASETQYF. Written as DNA, the CDR3 is TGTGCCAGCAATAGACTAGCGGGAGCCTCCGAGACCCAGTACTTC.

The chain recombines TRBV7-3 with TRBJ2-1, with TRBD2 identical over 12 bases. Germline CDR1 is SGHTA and CDR2 is FQGTGA. There are 16 residues in the CDR3. V lost 3 bases, J lost 1 base, and 1 base stayed unmatched. The DNA of the CDR3 is TGTGCCAGCAGCTTCGGACTAGCGGGGTCCTACAATGAGCAGTTCTTC. This encodes CASSFGLAGSYNEQFF.

The CDR3: CASSGEGEHGYTF. CDR3 in DNA: TGTGCCAGCAGTGGGGAGGGAGAGCATGGCTACACCTTC. The rearrangement uses TRBV2 and TRBJ1-2, with unresolved D. The V gene lost 4 bases and the J gene lost 6 bases, with 12 bases spanning the gap. Germline V gene sequence: CDR1 SNHLY, CDR2 FYNNEI. This CDR3 is built from 13 residues.

J is TRBJ2-3 and V is TRBV7-8; unclear D gene. V lost 2 bases and J 2 bases, leaving 11 bases between the germline ends. The germline gives CDR1 SGHVS, CDR2 FQNEAQ. The CDR3 sequence is 15 residues long. In DNA form, the CDR3 reads TGTGCCAGCAGCTTACAGAGACTTTTCACAGATACGCAGTATTTT. Translated, it gives CASSLQRLFTDTQYF.